This TCR beta chain emerged from a study of T cell repertoires in ileal Crohn's disease. Study findings and constraints: Every patient over 26.8% clonality showed endoscopic recurrence.

Produced via immunoSEQ multiplex PCR; TCRdb's table is partial and in-frame only. Counted here are 13,000 to 15,000 clones, 78% occurring once; the ten biggest clones make up approximately 4.3%. The time point denotes: neoterminal ileum biopsy at postoperative endoscopy, about 6 months after surgery. Germline CDR1 is SGDLS and CDR2 is YYNGEE. CDR3 length: 16 amino acids. V was pared by 0 bases and J by 9 bases, with 7 bases of the junction left unmatched. With respect to this clone: The target antigen is unknown.

The V call is TRBV9, the J call TRBJ1-6; 9 bases are a match to TRBD1. The sample was ileal tissue. This clonotype was obtained from an adult with Crohn's disease. The CDR3 sequence: CASSVEGGTGISPLHF. In nucleotides, the CDR3 is TGTGCCAGCAGCGTAGAGGGGGGGACAGGGATTTCACCCCTCCACTTT. Filled out from reference TRBV9 and TRBJ1-6, the complete variable domain reads DSGVTQTPKHLITATGQRVTLRCSPRSGDLSVYWYQQSLDQGLQFLIQYYNGEERAKGNILERFSAQQFPDLHSELNLSSLELGDSALYFCASSVEGGTGISPLHFGNGTRLTVT.